This TCR beta chain derives from a study of blood T cell repertoires in COVID-19. Turning to the study itself: Donors in the United States, Italy and Spain gave samples during acute or convalescent COVID-19. PBMCs, B-cell-depleted T cells, or T cells provided the cDNA or gDNA that made up the material.

Authors' processing steps: For nucleated cells, counts were estimated from reference gene primer amplification. Libraries were prepared by immunoSEQ multiplex PCR; TCRdb keeps only in-frame clonotypes and omits some of them. That table supplies the V and J calls and clone size; D and trimming were determined from the DNA. The data contain 120,000 to 150,000 clones, around 81% of them singletons. This clone was counted between two and nine times. CDR1 is SGHRS, CDR2 YFSETQ, per germline. The CDR3 is made up of 14 amino acids. Trimming cost V 2 bases and J 6 bases; bases outside gene matches: 8. V and J are TRBV5-1 and TRBJ2-7, with 7 bases identical to TRBD2. This TCR derives from a man between 60 and 75 years old with active or convalescent COVID-19. The sequenced sample consisted of peripheral blood. The CDR3 protein is CASSLRELATEQYF. DNA for the CDR3: TGCGCCAGCAGCTTAAGGGAACTAGCGACCGAGCAGTACTTC.